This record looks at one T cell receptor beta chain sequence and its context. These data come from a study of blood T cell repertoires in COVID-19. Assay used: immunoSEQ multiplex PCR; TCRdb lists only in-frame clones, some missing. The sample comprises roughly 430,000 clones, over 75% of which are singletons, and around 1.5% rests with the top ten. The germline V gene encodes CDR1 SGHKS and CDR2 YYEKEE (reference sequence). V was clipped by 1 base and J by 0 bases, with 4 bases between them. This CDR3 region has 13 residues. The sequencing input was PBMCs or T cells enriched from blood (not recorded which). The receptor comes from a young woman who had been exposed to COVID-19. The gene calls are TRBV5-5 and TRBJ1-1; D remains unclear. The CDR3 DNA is TGTGCCAGCAGCTTGCTAGTGAACACTGAAGCTTTCTTT. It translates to CASSLLVNTEAFF.